This T cell receptor (beta chain) was identified during a study of glioma-infiltrating T cells. Study summary: Glioblastomas were WHO grade IV, sampled at first diagnosis; low-grade were grade II. Blood libraries targeted roughly 4.5- to 10-fold coverage of 1 million or so T cells. The study, taken as a whole, reports: Gliomas, especially low-grade, showed above-expected tissue-blood divergence; non-neoplastic patients showed below.

Using RNA template, CDR3s of TCR alpha and beta were amplified with iRepertoire arm-PCR. TCRdb reprocessed the multiplex PCR reads via MiXCR and lists one record per CDR3 protein. The data show about 410,000 distinct CDR3 sequences, around 38% seen once. This clonotype was seen repeatedly, ten times or more. Its antigen is unknown. CDR1 SGHTA and CDR2 FQGNSA come from the germline V gene. The CDR3 loop spans 15 amino acids. Unmatched junction bases numbered 2, after V lost 7 bases and J lost 1 base. The receptor was isolated from a human donor with low-grade glioma or glioblastoma, undergoing nonglioma brain surgery, or in good health (not recorded which). Sequencing used glioma tissue, nonneoplastic brain tissue, or PBMCs (not recorded which). The rearrangement links TRBV7-2 to TRBJ2-3; 13 nucleotides agree with TRBD2. As DNA, the CDR3 is TGTGCCAGCATACTAGCGGGAGGGGGCACAGATACGCAGTATTTT. Translating gives CASILAGGGTDTQYF.